The sample holds a few counts of the clone carrying this T cell receptor beta chain. The data are from a study of T cells after yellow fever vaccination. The overall study: Preparation used SMART-Seq v4 Ultra Low Input for the low-cell-number fractions.

Deletions cut 6 bases from V and 8 bases from J, with 13 bases between. The germline V gene has CDR1 KGHSH and CDR2 LQKENI. The CDR3 sequence is 13 residues long. Using its own MiXCR run on the 5' RACE reads, TCRdb lists one record per CDR3 protein. Of 400,000 or so distinct CDR3 sequences listed, about 17% are singletons. The TCR comes from a man between 18 and 29 years old who received the YFV17D yellow fever vaccine. This chain links TRBV18 with TRBJ1-4; D is ambiguous. Sequencing used PBMCs, obtained before the yellow fever booster vaccination. The CDR3 reads CASSSPTREKLFF. CDR3 sequence (DNA): TGTGCCAGCTCGAGCCCTACGAGGGAAAAACTGTTTTTT.